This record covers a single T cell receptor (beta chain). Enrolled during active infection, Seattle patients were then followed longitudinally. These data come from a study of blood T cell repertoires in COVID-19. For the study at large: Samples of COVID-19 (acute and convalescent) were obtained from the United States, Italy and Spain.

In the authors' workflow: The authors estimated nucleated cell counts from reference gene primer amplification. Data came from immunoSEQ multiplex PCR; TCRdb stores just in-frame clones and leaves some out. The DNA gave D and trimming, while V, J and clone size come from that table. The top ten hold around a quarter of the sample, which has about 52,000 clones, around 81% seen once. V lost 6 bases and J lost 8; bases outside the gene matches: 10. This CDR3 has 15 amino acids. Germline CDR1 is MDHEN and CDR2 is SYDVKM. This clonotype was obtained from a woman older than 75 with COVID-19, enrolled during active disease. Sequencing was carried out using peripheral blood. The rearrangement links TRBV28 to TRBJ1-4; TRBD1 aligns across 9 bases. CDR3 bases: TGTGCCAGCAGCTCCGCCGGGACAGGGCACGAAAAACTGTTTTTT. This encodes CASSSAGTGHEKLFF.